This TCR beta chain was captured in a study of blood T cell repertoires in COVID-19. About the study: The study drew acute and convalescent COVID-19 samples from the United States, Italy and Spain.

The Seattle patients joined while their infection was active and were tracked longitudinally afterward. Per the authors' pipeline: Researchers report that nucleated cell counts were estimated from reference gene primer amplification. Data came from immunoSEQ multiplex PCR; TCRdb stores just in-frame clones and leaves some out. The V and J calls and the clone size are those of that table, but D and trimming were determined from the DNA. The sample lists about 480,000 clones; 85% to 90% were seen once. CDR1 and CDR2 (germline): MNHNS, SASEGT. J lost 10 bases, V lost 2 bases, and 5 bases had no gene match. The CDR3 is 12 residues long.

The sequencing input was peripheral blood. The J gene is TRBJ2-7, the V gene TRBV6-1, with 7 bases identical to TRBD2. This TCR was recovered from a woman between 50 and 59 years old with COVID-19, enrolled during active disease. The CDR3 DNA reads as TGTGCCAGCAGTGAACGCCTAGCGGACCAGTACTTC. Protein product: CASSERLADQYF.